This TCR beta chain was found in a study of T-cell memory formation after mild COVID-19. Notes on the study in general: Prior to infection, memory already included some responding clones, suggesting cross-reactive memory joined.

On this clonotype itself: Its antigen remains unknown.

Each CDR3 protein gets one entry after TCRdb re-called the 5' RACE reads with MiXCR. The table lists about 400,000 distinct CDR3 sequences, approximately 25% of them singletons. Sequencing used PBMCs or a T cell subset sorted from them (not recorded which). The sequence came from an adult woman who had mild COVID-19 (a few samples of this study predate the infection). Cell type and time point are not known.

CDR3: CASSYDALRGTGENGYTF. For the CDR3, the DNA is TGTGCCAGCAGTTACGATGCGCTGCGTGGGACAGGGGAAAATGGCTACACCTTC. This chain links TRBV6-2 or TRBV6-3 with TRBJ1-2; 10 nucleotides align to TRBD1. CDR3 length equals 18 residues. The germline V gene has CDR1 MNHEY and CDR2 SVGEGT. V dropped 2 bases and J dropped 6; count of bases not matched to a gene: 15.